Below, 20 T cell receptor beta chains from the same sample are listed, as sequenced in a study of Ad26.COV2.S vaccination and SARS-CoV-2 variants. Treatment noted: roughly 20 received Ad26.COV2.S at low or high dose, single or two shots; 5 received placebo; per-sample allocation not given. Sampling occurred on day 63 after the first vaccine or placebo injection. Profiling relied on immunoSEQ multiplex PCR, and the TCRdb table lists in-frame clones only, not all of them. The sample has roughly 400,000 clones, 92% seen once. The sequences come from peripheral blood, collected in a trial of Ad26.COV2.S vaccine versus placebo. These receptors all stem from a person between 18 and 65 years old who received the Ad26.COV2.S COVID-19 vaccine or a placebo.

The CDR3 here is CASSGIGDEQFF. The CDR3 region has the DNA TGTGCCAGCAGCGGTATCGGGGATGAGCAGTTCTTC. V and J are TRBV6-5 and TRBJ2-1; tentatively, D is TRBD2 (5 bases). Deletions cut 6 bases from V and 8 bases from J, with 11 bases between. The CDR3 is made up of 12 amino acids. Germline CDR1 and CDR2: MNHEY and SVGAGI.

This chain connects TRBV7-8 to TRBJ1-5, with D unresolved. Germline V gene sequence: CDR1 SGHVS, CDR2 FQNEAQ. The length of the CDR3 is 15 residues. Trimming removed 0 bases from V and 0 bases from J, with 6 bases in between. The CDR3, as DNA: TGTGCCAGCAGCTTAGCGGAGAATAGCAATCAGCCCCAGCATTTT. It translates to CASSLAENSNQPQHF.

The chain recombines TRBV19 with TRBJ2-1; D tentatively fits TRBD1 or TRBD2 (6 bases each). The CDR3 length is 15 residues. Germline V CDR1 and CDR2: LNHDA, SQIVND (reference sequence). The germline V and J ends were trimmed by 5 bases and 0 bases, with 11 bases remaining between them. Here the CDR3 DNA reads TGTGCCAGTAGTCTAAGGGGGGTCTCCTACAATGAGCAGTTCTTC. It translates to CASSLRGVSYNEQFF.

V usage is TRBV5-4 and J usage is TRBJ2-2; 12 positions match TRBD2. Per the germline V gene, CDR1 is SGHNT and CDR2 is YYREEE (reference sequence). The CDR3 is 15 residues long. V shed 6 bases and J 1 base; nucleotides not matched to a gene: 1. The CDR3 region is CASKLAGGNTGELFF. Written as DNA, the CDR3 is TGTGCCAGCAAACTAGCGGGGGGGAACACCGGGGAGCTGTTTTTT.

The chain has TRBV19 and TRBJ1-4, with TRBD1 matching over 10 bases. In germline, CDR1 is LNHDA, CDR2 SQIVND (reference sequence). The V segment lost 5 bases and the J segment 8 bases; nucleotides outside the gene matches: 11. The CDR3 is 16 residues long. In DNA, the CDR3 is TGTGCCAGTAGTGCTTGGGGGACAGGGGTTCGAGAAAAACTGTTTTTT. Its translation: CASSAWGTGVREKLFF. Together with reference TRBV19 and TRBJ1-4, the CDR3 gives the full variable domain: DGGITQSPKYLFRKEGQNVTLSCEQNLNHDAMYWYRQDPGQGLRLIYYSQIVNDFQKGDIAEGYSVSREKKESFPLTVTSAQKNPTAFYLCASSAWGTGVREKLFFGSGTQLSVL.

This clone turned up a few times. DNA for the CDR3: TGTGCCAGCAGTGATCGGACAGGGGTTAAGAGCTACACCTTC. Its protein is CASSDRTGVKSYTF. The chain uses TRBV6-1 and TRBJ1-2; TRBD1 agrees at 9 bases. Germline V gives CDR1 MNHNS, CDR2 SASEGT. Trimming cost V 3 bases and J 9 bases; bases outside gene matches: 8. The CDR3 has 14 residues.

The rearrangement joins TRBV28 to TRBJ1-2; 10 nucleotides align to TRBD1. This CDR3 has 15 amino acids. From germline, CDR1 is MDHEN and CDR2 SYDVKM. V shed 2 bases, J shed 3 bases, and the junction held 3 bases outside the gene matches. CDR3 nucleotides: TGTGCCAGCAGTTTACCCGGGACAGGGGACTATGGCTACACCTTC. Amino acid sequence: CASSLPGTGDYGYTF.

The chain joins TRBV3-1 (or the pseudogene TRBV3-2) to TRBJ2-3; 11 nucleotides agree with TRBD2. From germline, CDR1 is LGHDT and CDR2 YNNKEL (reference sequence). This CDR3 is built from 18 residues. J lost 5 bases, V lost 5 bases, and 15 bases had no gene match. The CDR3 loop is CASSDLTASGGQVDTQYF. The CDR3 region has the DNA TGTGCCAGCAGCGACCTTACCGCTAGCGGGGGGCAGGTAGATACGCAGTATTTT.

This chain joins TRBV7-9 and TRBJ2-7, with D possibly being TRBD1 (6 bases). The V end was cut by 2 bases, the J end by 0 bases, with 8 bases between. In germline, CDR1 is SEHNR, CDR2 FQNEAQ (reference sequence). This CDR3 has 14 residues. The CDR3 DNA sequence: TGTGCCAGCAGCTTAATAGGGGGCTCCTACGAGCAGTACTTC. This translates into CASSLIGGSYEQYF.

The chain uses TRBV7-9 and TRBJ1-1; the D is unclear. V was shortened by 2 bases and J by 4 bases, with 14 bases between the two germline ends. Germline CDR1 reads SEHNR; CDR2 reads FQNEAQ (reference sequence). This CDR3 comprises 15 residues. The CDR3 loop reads CASSLLLAVFTEAFF. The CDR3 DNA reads TGTGCCAGCAGCTTATTACTTGCAGTCTTCACTGAAGCTTTCTTT. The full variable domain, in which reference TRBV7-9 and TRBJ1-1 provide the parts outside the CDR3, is DTGVSQNPRHKITKRGQNVTFRCDPISEHNRLYWYRQTLGQGPEFLTYFQNEAQLEKSRLLSDRFSAERPKGSFSTLEIQRTEQGDSAMYLCASSLLLAVFTEAFFGQGTRLTVV.

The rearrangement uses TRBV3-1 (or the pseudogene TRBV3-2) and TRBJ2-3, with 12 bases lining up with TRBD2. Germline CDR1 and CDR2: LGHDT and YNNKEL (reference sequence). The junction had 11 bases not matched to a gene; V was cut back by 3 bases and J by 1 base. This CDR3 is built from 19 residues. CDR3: CASSHLRTSGVPRTDTQYF. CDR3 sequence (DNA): TGTGCCAGCAGCCACCTACGGACTAGCGGGGTCCCTCGCACAGATACGCAGTATTTT.

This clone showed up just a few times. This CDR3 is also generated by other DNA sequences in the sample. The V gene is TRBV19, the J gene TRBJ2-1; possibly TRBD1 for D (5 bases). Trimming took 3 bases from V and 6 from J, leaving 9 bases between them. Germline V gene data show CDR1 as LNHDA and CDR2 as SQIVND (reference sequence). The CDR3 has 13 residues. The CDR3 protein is CASSIQGGNEQFF. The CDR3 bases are TGTGCCAGTAGTATTCAGGGTGGCAATGAGCAGTTCTTC. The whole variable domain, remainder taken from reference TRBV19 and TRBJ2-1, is DGGITQSPKYLFRKEGQNVTLSCEQNLNHDAMYWYRQDPGQGLRLIYYSQIVNDFQKGDIAEGYSVSREKKESFPLTVTSAQKNPTAFYLCASSIQGGNEQFFGPGTRLTVL.

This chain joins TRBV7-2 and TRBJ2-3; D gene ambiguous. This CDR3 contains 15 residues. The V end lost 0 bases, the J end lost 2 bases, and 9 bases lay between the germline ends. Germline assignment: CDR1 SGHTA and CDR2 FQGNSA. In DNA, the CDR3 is TGTGCCAGCAGCTTAGCGGGCAGCCTCACAGATACGCAGTATTTT. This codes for CASSLAGSLTDTQYF.

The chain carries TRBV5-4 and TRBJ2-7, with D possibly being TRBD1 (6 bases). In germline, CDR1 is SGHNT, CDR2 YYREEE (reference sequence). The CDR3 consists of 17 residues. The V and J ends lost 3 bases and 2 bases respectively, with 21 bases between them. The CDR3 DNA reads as TGTGCCAGCAGCTCCACAACAGGGTGGGCCCGGACCTACGAGCAGTACTTC. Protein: CASSSTTGWARTYEQYF.

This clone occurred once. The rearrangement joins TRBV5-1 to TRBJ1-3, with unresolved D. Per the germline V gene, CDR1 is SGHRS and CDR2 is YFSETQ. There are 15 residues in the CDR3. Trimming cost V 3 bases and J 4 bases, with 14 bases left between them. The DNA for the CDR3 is TGCGCCAGCAGCTCCGCCGCGTGGGAGGGAAACACCATATATTTT. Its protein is CASSSAAWEGNTIYF.

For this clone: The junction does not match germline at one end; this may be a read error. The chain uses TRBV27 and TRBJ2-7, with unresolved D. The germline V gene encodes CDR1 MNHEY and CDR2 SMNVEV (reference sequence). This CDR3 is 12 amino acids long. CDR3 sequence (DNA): TGTGCCAGCAGTGCCCTGCTGGGCCCCACTAACTTC. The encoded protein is CASSALLGPTNF.

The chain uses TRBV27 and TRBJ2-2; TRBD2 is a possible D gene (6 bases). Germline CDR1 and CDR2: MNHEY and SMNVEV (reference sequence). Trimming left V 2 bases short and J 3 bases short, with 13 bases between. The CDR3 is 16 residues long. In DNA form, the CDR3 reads TGTGCCAGCAGTTTAGATTCTTGGGGGGACACCGGGGAGCTGTTTTTT. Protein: CASSLDSWGDTGELFF.

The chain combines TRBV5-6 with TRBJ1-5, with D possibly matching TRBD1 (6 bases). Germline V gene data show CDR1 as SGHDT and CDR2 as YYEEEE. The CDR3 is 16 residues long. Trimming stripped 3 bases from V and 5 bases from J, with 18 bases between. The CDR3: CASSSGVRGAYQPQHF. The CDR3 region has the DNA TGTGCCAGCAGCTCGGGAGTGAGGGGGGCGTATCAGCCCCAGCATTTT. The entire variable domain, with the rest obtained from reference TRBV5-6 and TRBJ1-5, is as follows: DAGVTQSPTHLIKTRGQQVTLRCSPKSGHDTVSWYQQALGQGPQFIFQYYEEEERQRGNFPDRFSGHQFPNYSSELNVNALLLGDSALYLCASSSGVRGAYQPQHFGDGTRLSIL.

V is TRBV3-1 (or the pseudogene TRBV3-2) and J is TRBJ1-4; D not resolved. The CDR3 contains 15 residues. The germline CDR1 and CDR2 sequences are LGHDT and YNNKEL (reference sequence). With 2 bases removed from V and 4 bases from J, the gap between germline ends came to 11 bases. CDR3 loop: CASSQRVPNNEKLFF. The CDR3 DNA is TGTGCCAGCAGCCAAAGGGTCCCGAATAATGAAAAACTGTTTTTT.

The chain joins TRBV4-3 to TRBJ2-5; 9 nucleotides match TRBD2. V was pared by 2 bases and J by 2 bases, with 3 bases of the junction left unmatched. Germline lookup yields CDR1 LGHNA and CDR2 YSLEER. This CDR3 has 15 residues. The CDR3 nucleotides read TGCGCCAGCAGCCAACATAGCGGGGGTCAAGAGACCCAGTACTTC. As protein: CASSQHSGGQETQYF.